These 26 T cell receptor beta chains share one sample of origin, sequenced in a study of blood T cell repertoires in COVID-19. Produced via immunoSEQ multiplex PCR; TCRdb's table is partial and in-frame only. The profile shows more than 95,000 clones, around nine tenths of them singletons. The sample taken for sequencing was peripheral blood. The receptors shown here come from a man aged 50 to 59 with COVID-19, enrolled during active disease.

The chain has TRBV19 and TRBJ1-6, with TRBD1 matching over 8 bases. Germline V gene sequence: CDR1 LNHDA, CDR2 SQIVND (reference sequence). After removal of 5 bases from V and 10 bases from J, the junction contained 4 bases not matched to a gene. The CDR3 consists of 13 residues. The CDR3 is CASSEAGGSPLHF. The CDR3 coding sequence is TGTGCCAGTAGTGAGGCAGGGGGCTCACCCCTCCACTTT.

The rearrangement joins TRBV7-3 to TRBJ2-2; D gene uncertain. The V gene's germline CDR1 is SGHTA and CDR2 FQGTGA. The ends were cut back, 0 bases at V and 2 bases at J, with 4 bases in the middle. CDR3 length: 14 amino acids. DNA of the CDR3: TGTGCCAGCAGCTTAACTGGCAACACCGGGGAGCTGTTTTTT. Amino acid sequence: CASSLTGNTGELFF.

This clone was seen just once. This chain links TRBV5-6 with TRBJ1-3; D is perhaps TRBD1 (6 bases). Trimming left V 0 bases short and J 0 bases short, with 7 bases between. This CDR3 is 15 amino acids long. Germline V gene data show CDR1 as SGHDT and CDR2 as YYEEEE. The CDR3: CASSLGDNSGNTIYF. In nucleotides, the CDR3 is TGTGCCAGCAGCTTGGGGGACAACTCTGGAAACACCATATATTTT.

The chain carries TRBV2 and TRBJ1-2, with TRBD1 as a possible D gene (6 bases). Trimming took 4 bases from V and 8 from J, leaving 17 bases between them. This CDR3 has 14 residues. The germline gives CDR1 SNHLY, CDR2 FYNNEI. The CDR3 sequence: CASSGPSGAGGYTF. DNA of the CDR3: TGTGCCAGCAGTGGACCGTCAGGGGCTGGGGGCTACACCTTC. Based on the CDR3 plus reference TRBV2 and TRBJ1-2, the full variable domain is EPEVTQTPSHQVTQMGQEVILRCVPISNHLYFYWYRQILGQKVEFLVSFYNNEISEKSEIFDDQFSVERPDGSNFTLKIRSTKLEDSAMYFCASSGPSGAGGYTFGSGTRLTVV.

The chain recombines TRBV5-8 with TRBJ1-5; 7 nucleotides agree with TRBD1. The CDR3 totals 16 residues. Looked up from germline, CDR1 is SGHTS and CDR2 is YDEGEE. The V gene end was trimmed by 0 bases and the J gene end by 4 bases; junction bases not matched to a gene: 7. The CDR3 protein is CASSLAPDRPNQPQHF. The CDR3 DNA is TGTGCCAGCAGCTTGGCCCCGGACAGGCCAAATCAGCCCCAGCATTTT.

The chain links TRBV30 to TRBJ2-7; tentative D call: TRBD1 (6 bases). The CDR3 has 14 residues. Per the germline V gene, CDR1 is GTSNPN and CDR2 is SVGIG (reference sequence). Trimming took 0 bases from V and 5 from J, leaving 14 bases between them. The CDR3 bases are TGTGCCTGGAGTGTCGGGCAGGGGTCCCACGAGCAGTACTTC. This translates into CAWSVGQGSHEQYF.

This chain uses TRBV5-1 with TRBJ1-2; 11 nucleotides line up with TRBD1. Germline V CDR1 and CDR2: SGHRS, YFSETQ. The ends lost 4 bases at V and 7 bases at J; junction bases unmatched: 6. This CDR3 has 14 amino acids. CDR3 DNA sequence: TGCGCCAGCAGCCTGGGACAGGGGGGCTCTGGCTACACCTTC. Protein: CASSLGQGGSGYTF.

This clone was picked up a small number of times. This rearrangement joins TRBV28 to TRBJ2-5; maybe TRBD1 (5 bases). Trimming stripped 3 bases from V and 4 bases from J, with 9 bases between. CDR1 and CDR2 from the germline V gene are MDHEN and SYDVKM. This CDR3 has 13 amino acids. Here the CDR3 DNA reads TGTGCCAGCAGTTTCCGAGACAGAGAGACCCAGTACTTC. Amino acids: CASSFRDRETQYF.

This chain joins TRBV9 and TRBJ2-2, with 9 bases matching TRBD1. CDR1 and CDR2 (germline): SGDLS, YYNGEE. V gave up 5 bases and J gave up 7 bases; unmatched junction bases: 9. This CDR3 is built from 15 residues. The CDR3 loop reads CASRLGQGPGGELFF. The CDR3 DNA follows: TGTGCCAGCAGACTTGGACAGGGGCCGGGCGGGGAGCTGTTTTTT.

This clone is a singleton in its sample. This sequence joins TRBV27 and TRBJ1-4; D might be TRBD1 (6 bases). This CDR3 has 15 amino acids. Germline CDR1 reads MNHEY; CDR2 reads SMNVEV (reference sequence). The V and J ends lost 4 bases and 3 bases respectively, with 12 bases between them. This chain's CDR3 is CASSSRTAANEKLFF. The CDR3 nucleotides are TGTGCCAGCAGTTCACGGACAGCTGCTAATGAAAAACTGTTTTTT.

The gene calls are TRBV19 and TRBJ1-4; TRBD1 agrees at 7 bases. Germline V CDR1 and CDR2: LNHDA, SQIVND (reference sequence). V was pared by 6 bases and J by 9 bases, with 7 bases of the junction left unmatched. The CDR3 has 13 residues. The CDR3 sequence is CASSTGTEKKLFF. In DNA, the CDR3 is TGTGCCAGTAGCACCGGGACAGAAAAAAAACTGTTTTTT. Variable domain in full (rest from reference TRBV19 and TRBJ1-4): DGGITQSPKYLFRKEGQNVTLSCEQNLNHDAMYWYRQDPGQGLRLIYYSQIVNDFQKGDIAEGYSVSREKKESFPLTVTSAQKNPTAFYLCASSTGTEKKLFFGSGTQLSVL.

V is TRBV6-5 and J is TRBJ2-3, with TRBD2 as a possible D gene (5 bases). CDR1 is MNHEY, CDR2 SVGAGI, per germline. Trimming took off 5 bases at V and 4 bases at J, with 13 bases between the two ends. The CDR3 sequence is 14 residues long. For the CDR3, the DNA is TGTGCCAGCAGTCGCTCTTTGAGGGCAGATACGCAGTATTTT. This sequence encodes CASSRSLRADTQYF.

The rearrangement links TRBV5-4 to TRBJ2-1; D remains ambiguous. The CDR3 is made up of 16 amino acids. Trimming cost V 2 bases and J 6 bases, with 18 bases left between them. The germline CDR1 and CDR2 sequences are SGHNT and YYREEE (reference sequence). CDR3 in amino acids: CASSLPKATIRNEQFF. In DNA form, the CDR3 reads TGTGCCAGCAGCTTACCCAAAGCGACGATCCGCAATGAGCAGTTCTTC.

This rearrangement joins TRBV2 to TRBJ1-1; D remains ambiguous. Trimming left V 5 bases short and J 0 bases short, with 7 bases between. CDR1 SNHLY and CDR2 FYNNEI come from the germline V gene. This CDR3 has 13 residues. The CDR3 nucleotides read TGTGCCAGCAGTTTTCAGGTGAACACTGAAGCTTTCTTT. Encoded protein: CASSFQVNTEAFF.

The chain links TRBV7-6 to TRBJ2-5; 8 bases align to TRBD1. This CDR3 has 15 residues. CDR1 is SGHVS, CDR2 FNYEAQ, per germline. The ends lost 1 base at V and 5 bases at J; junction bases unmatched: 6. CDR3 DNA: TGTGCCAGCAGCTTAGGAGCGGACAGGGCCGAGACCCAGTACTTC. Translation: CASSLGADRAETQYF. The entire variable domain, with the rest obtained from reference TRBV7-6 and TRBJ2-5, is as follows: GAGVSQSPRYKVTKRGQDVALRCDPISGHVSLYWYRQALGQGPEFLTYFNYEAQQDKSGLPNDRFSAERPEGSISTLTIQRTEQRDSAMYRCASSLGADRAETQYFGPGTRLLVL.

The chain links TRBV7-9 to TRBJ2-3; TRBD1 matches at 8 bases. CDR3 length: 16 residues. CDR1 SEHNR and CDR2 FQNEAQ come from the germline V gene (reference sequence). V was pared by 0 bases and J by 2 bases, with 4 bases of the junction left unmatched. In DNA, the CDR3 is TGTGCCAGCAGCTTAGCGGGGACAGGAAACACAGATACGCAGTATTTT. Protein product: CASSLAGTGNTDTQYF.

V and J are TRBV24-1 and TRBJ2-5; 13 nucleotides match TRBD2. In germline, CDR1 is KGHDR, CDR2 SFDVKD. Trimming removed 3 bases from V and 3 bases from J; junction bases left unmatched: 9. This CDR3 region has 18 residues. The DNA of the CDR3 is TGTGCCACCAGTGATGAGACTAGCGGGAGGTTAAGGGAAGAGACCCAGTACTTC. Encoded protein: CATSDETSGRLREETQYF.

The rearrangement links TRBV18 to TRBJ2-1; 11 positions match TRBD2. There are 15 residues in the CDR3. Germline V gene lookup returns CDR1 KGHSH and CDR2 LQKENI. V gave up 4 bases and J gave up 8 bases; unmatched junction bases: 7. The CDR3 region is CASSLTSGRNHEQFF. As DNA, the CDR3 is TGTGCCAGCTCACTCACTAGCGGGAGAAACCATGAGCAGTTCTTC.

This sequence joins TRBV4-1 and TRBJ2-1, with 11 bases aligning to TRBD1. J gave up 10 bases and V 0 bases, and 14 bases lay outside the gene matches. This CDR3 contains 18 residues. Germline V gene data show CDR1 as MGHRA and CDR2 as YSYEKL. The CDR3 reads CASSQEGGLGQGDGEQFF. The CDR3 DNA reads TGCGCCAGCAGCCAAGAAGGCGGGCTGGGACAGGGGGACGGGGAGCAGTTCTTC.

The rearrangement links TRBV3-1 (or the pseudogene TRBV3-2) to TRBJ2-4, with TRBD2 identical over 13 bases. This CDR3 is built from 18 residues. The germline CDR1 and CDR2 sequences are LGHDT and YNNKEL (reference sequence). The ends lost 0 bases at V and 6 bases at J; junction bases unmatched: 8. Written as DNA, the CDR3 is TGTGCCAGCAGCCAAGATCGGGGACTAGCGGGACGGGGAAACATTCAGTACTTC. This encodes CASSQDRGLAGRGNIQYF.

As concerns this clone: Other nucleotide sequences from this sample produce the same CDR3. V and J are TRBV4-3 and TRBJ2-1; no clear D. The germline gives CDR1 LGHNA, CDR2 YSLEER. The CDR3 contains 16 residues. The V end was cut by 1 base, the J end by 0 bases, with 10 bases between. The CDR3 sequence is CASSQGGASSYNEQFF. CDR3 DNA sequence: TGCGCCAGCAGCCAAGGAGGTGCTAGCTCCTACAATGAGCAGTTCTTC.

This chain links TRBV12-3 or TRBV12-4 with TRBJ2-3; tentative D call: TRBD1 (5 bases). Deletions cut 5 bases from V and 6 bases from J, with 9 bases between. The CDR3 has 12 residues. Written as DNA, the CDR3 is TGTGCCAGCAGTGGGGCAGGGGATACGCAGTATTTT. Its translation is CASSGAGDTQYF.

This chain links TRBV11-1 with TRBJ2-5; 8 bases map to TRBD1. This CDR3 is 14 amino acids long. Germline V gene data show CDR1 as SGHAT and CDR2 as FQDESV (reference sequence). V was clipped by 4 bases and J by 6 bases; unmatched bases: 7. CDR3 region: CASSSRTGKKTQYF. The CDR3 coding sequence is TGTGCCAGCAGCTCCCGGACAGGGAAGAAGACCCAGTACTTC.

The genes are TRBV28 and TRBJ1-2; 7 nucleotides align to TRBD1. The V segment lost 5 bases and the J segment 8 bases; nucleotides outside the gene matches: 5. Germline V gives CDR1 MDHEN, CDR2 SYDVKM. The CDR3 is 12 residues long. The CDR3 here is CASSTTGKGYTF. In nucleotides, the CDR3 is TGTGCCAGCAGTACGACAGGGAAGGGCTACACCTTC.

The CDR3: CATGPGRDQETQYF. The DNA of the CDR3 is TGTGCCACCGGCCCCGGGAGAGATCAAGAGACCCAGTACTTC. This sequence joins TRBV24-1 and TRBJ2-5; D is perhaps TRBD2 (6 bases). V dropped 9 bases and J dropped 2 bases, with 15 bases sitting between them. The CDR3 length is 14 residues. Germline CDR1 reads KGHDR; CDR2 reads SFDVKD.

The chain carries TRBV30 and TRBJ1-3; a possible D gene is TRBD1 (5 bases). The CDR3 covers 15 residues. V shed 5 bases and J shed 0 bases, with 14 bases lying between them. The germline V gene encodes CDR1 GTSNPN and CDR2 SVGIG (reference sequence). CDR3 region: CAWGGTEDSGNTIYF. As DNA, the CDR3 is TGTGCCTGGGGGGGGACGGAAGACTCTGGAAACACCATATATTTT.